The rows below give T cell receptor beta chains drawn from one sample of a study of blood T cell repertoires in COVID-19. Profiled with immunoSEQ multiplex PCR; TCRdb holds only in-frame clones, not every one. In the table there are fewer than 200,000 clones, about three quarters of which are singletons. Sequenced: peripheral blood. The receptors originated from a woman in her 70s with acute or convalescent COVID-19. Each CDR3 is given with its conserved first and last residue. The D gene is left open where the match is weak. A row's size may be missing; if present it is once, few, many or a size class.

v_call,clone_size,j_call,d_call,cdr3_aa,cdr3_nt
TRBV19,NA,TRBJ2-7,NA,CASSIDIQGYEQYF,TGTGCCAGTAGTATAGATATACAGGGCTACGAGCAGTACTTC
TRBV5-4,NA,TRBJ2-5,TRBD2,CASGLAGGETQYF,TGTGCCAGTGGACTAGCGGGGGGAGAGACCCAGTACTTC
TRBV30,NA,TRBJ2-3,TRBD2,CAWSRLRGRTDTQYF,TGTGCCTGGAGCCGCCTCCGCGGGAGAACAGATACGCAGTATTTT
TRBV9,NA,TRBJ2-6,TRBD1,CASSAGTGAGANVLTF,TGTGCCAGCAGCGCCGGGACAGGGGCCGGGGCCAACGTCCTGACTTTC
TRBV27,once,TRBJ2-3,NA,CASGSGLRDTQYF,TGTGCCAGCGGGAGTGGGTTACGAGATACGCAGTATTTT
TRBV5-6,NA,TRBJ2-5,TRBD1,CASSLSPDRRRETQYF,TGTGCCAGCAGCTTGAGCCCGGACAGGCGTAGGGAGACCCAGTACTTC
TRBV27,few,TRBJ2-5,NA,CASSLRFQGRETQYF,TGTGCCAGCAGTTTACGGTTCCAGGGAAGAGAGACCCAGTACTTC
TRBV2,NA,TRBJ2-7,TRBD1,CASRAGTGMYEQYF,TGTGCCAGCAGGGCCGGGACAGGGATGTACGAGCAGTACTTC
TRBV10-3,few,TRBJ2-1,NA,CAISAGVSYNEQFF,TGTGCCATCAGTGCAGGGGTCTCCTACAATGAGCAGTTCTTC
TRBV7-3,few,TRBJ2-1,NA,CASRSTRDYNEQFF,TGTGCCAGCAGGTCTACCCGAGACTACAATGAGCAGTTCTTC
TRBV19,NA,TRBJ1-5,NA,CASRISGANQPQHF,TGTGCCAGTAGAATATCAGGGGCTAATCAGCCCCAGCATTTT
TRBV3-1/TRBV3-2,NA,TRBJ1-5,NA,CASSQDNSGGNQPQHF,TGTGCCAGCAGCCAAGATAATTCGGGAGGCAATCAGCCCCAGCATTTT
TRBV24-1,NA,TRBJ2-7,TRBD1,CATSKTGTGVSEQYF,TGTGCCACCAGTAAGACCGGGACAGGGGTTTCCGAGCAGTACTTC
TRBV3-1/TRBV3-2,NA,TRBJ2-3,TRBD2,CASSQEGLAVIDTQYF,TGTGCCAGCAGCCAAGAAGGGCTAGCGGTTATAGATACGCAGTATTTT
TRBV3-1/TRBV3-2,NA,TRBJ1-1,NA,CASSQAGNEAFF,TGTGCCAGCAGCCAAGCAGGGAATGAAGCTTTCTTT
TRBV5-5,NA,TRBJ1-1,NA,CASSLGQKNTEAFF,TGTGCCAGCAGCTTGGGGCAAAAGAACACTGAAGCTTTCTTT
TRBV5-1,NA,TRBJ2-2,TRBD2,CASSLVLAANTGELFF,TGCGCCAGCAGCTTGGTGCTAGCGGCAAACACCGGGGAGCTGTTTTTT
TRBV29-1,few,TRBJ1-4,NA,CSVGGLTNEKLFF,TGCAGCGTGGGGGGGCTGACTAATGAAAAACTGTTTTTT
TRBV29-1,NA,TRBJ2-3,TRBD1,CSVGYRGSTDTQYF,TGCAGCGTTGGATACAGGGGGTCTACTGATACGCAGTATTTT
TRBV24-1,NA,TRBJ2-1,NA,CATSDERRINNEQFF,TGTGCCACCAGTGACGAGCGGAGAATTAACAATGAGCAGTTCTTC
TRBV19,NA,TRBJ2-7,TRBD2,CASGSGRNYEQYF,TGTGCCAGTGGCAGCGGGAGGAACTACGAGCAGTACTTC
TRBV9,NA,TRBJ1-4,TRBD1,CASSPRTGEYEKLFF,TGTGCCAGCAGCCCCCGGACAGGCGAATATGAAAAACTGTTTTTT
TRBV4-1,NA,TRBJ1-1,NA,CASSQNLNPGTEAFF,TGCGCCAGCAGTCAAAACCTTAATCCGGGCACTGAAGCTTTCTTT
TRBV2,once,TRBJ2-1,TRBD2,CASRGVGRGTDEQFF,TGTGCCAGCAGGGGAGTGGGGAGGGGTACGGATGAGCAGTTCTTC
TRBV10-3,NA,TRBJ1-1,TRBD1,CAIKNVRDRRNTEAFF,TGTGCCATCAAGAACGTCCGGGACAGGAGGAACACTGAAGCTTTCTTT
TRBV7-7,NA,TRBJ2-2,NA,CASSPNNGGTGELFF,TGTGCCAGCAGCCCTAATAACGGGGGCACCGGGGAGCTGTTTTTT
TRBV27,NA,TRBJ1-5,NA,CASRSLGGGGPQHF,TGTGCCAGCAGGTCCTTAGGCGGCGGGGGGCCCCAGCATTTT
TRBV7-2,NA,TRBJ1-2,TRBD1,CASSWTGSQGYTF,TGTGCCAGCAGCTGGACAGGGTCTCAAGGCTACACCTTC
TRBV7-7,NA,TRBJ2-5,TRBD2,CASSLAMPGTSGKETQYF,TGTGCCAGCAGCTTAGCGATGCCCGGGACTAGCGGAAAAGAGACCCAGTACTTC
TRBV30,NA,TRBJ2-7,TRBD2,CAWRLAGASYEQYF,TGTGCCTGGCGACTAGCGGGAGCTTCCTACGAGCAGTACTTC
TRBV4-2,NA,TRBJ1-3,TRBD1,CASSQDTGDSGNTIYF,TGTGCCAGCAGCCAGGACACAGGGGACTCTGGAAACACCATATATTTT
TRBV5-1,NA,TRBJ2-1,TRBD2,CASSPNTGTSGTGEQFF,TGCGCCAGCAGCCCGAACACCGGGACTAGCGGGACGGGTGAGCAGTTCTTC
TRBV6-5,NA,TRBJ1-4,NA,CASSRDFNEKLFF,TGTGCCAGCAGTCGGGACTTCAATGAAAAACTGTTTTTT
TRBV2,NA,TRBJ1-1,TRBD1,CASSGGQGPAGTNTEAFF,TGTGCCAGCAGTGGGGGACAGGGTCCCGCAGGGACGAACACTGAAGCTTTCTTT
TRBV5-1,NA,TRBJ2-7,TRBD2,CASSFTSGSYEQYF,TGCGCCAGCAGTTTCACTAGCGGCTCCTACGAGCAGTACTTC
TRBV11-2,NA,TRBJ2-3,NA,CASSRLSTDTQYF,TGTGCCAGCAGCCGACTCTCTACAGATACGCAGTATTTT
TRBV19,NA,TRBJ1-2,TRBD1,CASSMPGTDYGYTF,TGTGCCAGTAGTATGCCCGGGACAGATTATGGCTACACCTTC
TRBV5-1,few,TRBJ1-2,TRBD1,CASSLGDRNYGYTF,TGCGCCAGCAGCTTGGGGGACAGGAACTATGGCTACACCTTC